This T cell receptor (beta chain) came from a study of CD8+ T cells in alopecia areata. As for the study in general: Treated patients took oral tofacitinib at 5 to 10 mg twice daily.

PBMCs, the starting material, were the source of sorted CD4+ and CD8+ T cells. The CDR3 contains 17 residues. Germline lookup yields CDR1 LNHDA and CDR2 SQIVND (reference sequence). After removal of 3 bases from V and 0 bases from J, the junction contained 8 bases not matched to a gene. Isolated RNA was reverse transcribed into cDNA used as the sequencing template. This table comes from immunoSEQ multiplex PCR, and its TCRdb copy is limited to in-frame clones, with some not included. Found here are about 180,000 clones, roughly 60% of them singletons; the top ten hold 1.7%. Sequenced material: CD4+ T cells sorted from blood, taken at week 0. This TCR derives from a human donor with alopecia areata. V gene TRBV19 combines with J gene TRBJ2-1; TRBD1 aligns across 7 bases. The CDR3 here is CASSMTQTGSSYNEQFF. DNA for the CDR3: TGTGCCAGTAGTATGACTCAGACAGGGAGCTCCTACAATGAGCAGTTCTTC.